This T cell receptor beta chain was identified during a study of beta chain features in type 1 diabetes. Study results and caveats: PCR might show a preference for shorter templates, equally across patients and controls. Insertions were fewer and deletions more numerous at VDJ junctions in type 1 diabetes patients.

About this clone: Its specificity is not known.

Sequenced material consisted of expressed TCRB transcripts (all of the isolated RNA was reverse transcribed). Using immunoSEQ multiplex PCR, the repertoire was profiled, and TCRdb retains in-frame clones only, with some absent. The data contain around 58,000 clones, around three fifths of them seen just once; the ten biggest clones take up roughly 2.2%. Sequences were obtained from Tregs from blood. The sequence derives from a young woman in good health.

The chain's CDR3 is CASSIGQVSPLHF. CDR3 in DNA: TGTGCCAGCAGCATCGGACAGGTCTCACCCCTCCACTTT. The chain carries TRBV9 and TRBJ1-6; TRBD1 agrees at 7 bases. Losses at the gene ends were 4 bases for V and 10 bases for J; bases not matched to a gene: 5. The CDR3 sequence is 13 residues long. CDR1 and CDR2 from the germline V gene are SGDLS and YYNGEE.